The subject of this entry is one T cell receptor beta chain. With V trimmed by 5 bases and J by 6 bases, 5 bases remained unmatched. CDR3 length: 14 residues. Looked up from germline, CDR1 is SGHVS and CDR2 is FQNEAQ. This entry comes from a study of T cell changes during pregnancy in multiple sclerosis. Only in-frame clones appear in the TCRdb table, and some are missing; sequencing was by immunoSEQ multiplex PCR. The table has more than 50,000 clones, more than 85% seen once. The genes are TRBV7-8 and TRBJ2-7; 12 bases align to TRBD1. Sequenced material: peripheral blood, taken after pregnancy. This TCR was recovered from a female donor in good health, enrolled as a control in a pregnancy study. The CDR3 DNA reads TGTGCCAGCAGCCAAGGGACAGGGGGCCTCGAGCAGTACTTC. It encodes CASSQGTGGLEQYF.